The subject of this entry is one T cell receptor (beta chain). This table comes from immunoSEQ multiplex PCR, and its TCRdb copy is limited to in-frame clones, with some not included. The sample lists 80,000 to 95,000 clones, about 95% seen once, with roughly 1.2% in the top ten. The data stem from a study of T cell changes during pregnancy in multiple sclerosis. The germline V and J ends were trimmed by 2 bases and 8 bases, with 18 bases remaining between them. The CDR3 is 16 amino acids. Germline CDR1 LNHNV, CDR2 YYDKDF (reference sequence). The clonotype originates from a female donor with multiple sclerosis, enrolled in a pregnancy study. This material consisted of peripheral blood, taken in the second trimester of pregnancy. This rearrangement joins TRBV15 to TRBJ2-2, with D tentatively TRBD1 (6 bases). Here the CDR3 reads CATSRNPGDLLGELFF. The CDR3 DNA sequence: TGTGCCACCAGCAGAAATCCAGGGGACCTGTTGGGGGAGCTGTTTTTT.